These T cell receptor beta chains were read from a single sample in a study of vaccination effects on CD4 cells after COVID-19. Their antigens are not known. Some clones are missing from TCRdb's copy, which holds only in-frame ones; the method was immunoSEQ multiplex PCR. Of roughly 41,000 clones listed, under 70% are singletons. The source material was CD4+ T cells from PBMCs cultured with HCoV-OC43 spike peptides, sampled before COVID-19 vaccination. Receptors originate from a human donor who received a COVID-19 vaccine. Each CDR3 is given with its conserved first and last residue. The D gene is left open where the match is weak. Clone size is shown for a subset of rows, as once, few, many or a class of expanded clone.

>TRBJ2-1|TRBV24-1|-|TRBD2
TGTGCCACCAGTAAGGGGCTAGCGGGCTCCAATGAGCAGTTCTTC
CATSKGLAGSNEQFF
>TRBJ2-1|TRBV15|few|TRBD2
TGTGCCACCAGCAGAGGAGGGTCTAGCGGGAGCTACAATGAGCAGTTCTTC
CATSRGGSSGSYNEQFF
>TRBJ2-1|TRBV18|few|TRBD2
TGTGCCAGCTCCAATTCGGCACTAGCGGGAGTGATTGAGCAGTTCTTC
CASSNSALAGVIEQFF
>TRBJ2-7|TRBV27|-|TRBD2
TGTGCCAGCAGTTTAGGGAGGGGACGGATCAGGGAGCAGTACTTC
CASSLGRGRIREQYF
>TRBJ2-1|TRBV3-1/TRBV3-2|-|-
TGTGCCAGCAGCGACAGGGAGGGTGAGCAGTTCTTC
CASSDREGEQFF
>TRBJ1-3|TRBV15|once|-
TGTGCCACCAGCAGAGATAAGTGGGCAGGGAGCTCTGGAAACACCATATATTTT
CATSRDKWAGSSGNTIYF
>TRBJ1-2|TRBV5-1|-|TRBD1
TGCGCCAGCAGCATACCGGGACAGGGGGCTGCCTATGGCTACACCTTC
CASSIPGQGAAYGYTF
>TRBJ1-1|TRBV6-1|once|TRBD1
TGTGCCAGCAGTGAAGGGGCGGCAGGGGGCTCGTATAGAGCTTTCTTT
CASSEGAAGGSYRAFF
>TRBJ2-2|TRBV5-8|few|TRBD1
TGTGCCAGCAGCTTGGTGATCGGGACAGGGAACACCGGGGAGCTGTTTTTT
CASSLVIGTGNTGELFF
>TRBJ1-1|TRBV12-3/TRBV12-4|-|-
TGTGCCAGCAGCCCTACATTGAACACTGAAGCTTTCTTT
CASSPTLNTEAFF
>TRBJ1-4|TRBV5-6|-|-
TGTGCCAGCAGCACCCGGAGGGGAATTGCAACTAATGAAAAACTGTTTTTT
CASSTRRGIATNEKLFF
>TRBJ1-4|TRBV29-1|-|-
TGCAGCGTGGTTGAAGGAACTAATGAAAAACTGTTTTTT
CSVVEGTNEKLFF
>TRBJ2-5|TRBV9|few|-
TGTGCCAGCAGCGTAGGAACCCTTAGGGAGACCCAGTACTTC
CASSVGTLRETQYF
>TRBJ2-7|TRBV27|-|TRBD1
TGTGCCAGCAGAAGGCGGACAGGGAATTCCCCCCTTTACTACGAGCAGTACTTC
CASRRRTGNSPLYYEQYF
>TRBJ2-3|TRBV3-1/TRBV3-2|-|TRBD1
TGTGCCAGCAGCCAAGCGGGACAGAGCACAGATACGCAGTATTTT
CASSQAGQSTDTQYF
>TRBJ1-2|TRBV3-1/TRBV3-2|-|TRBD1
TGTGCCAGCAGCCAATTCAATTTTGCGGGACAGGGAGGCTATGGCTACACCTTC
CASSQFNFAGQGGYGYTF
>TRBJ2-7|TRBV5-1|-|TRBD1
TGCGCCAGCAGCTCTTCAACAGGGGACCACGAGCAGTACTTC
CASSSSTGDHEQYF
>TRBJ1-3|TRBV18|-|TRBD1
TGTGCCAGCTCACCACTCTCCGGGACAGCGATAAGCTCTGGAAACACCATATATTTT
CASSPLSGTAISSGNTIYF
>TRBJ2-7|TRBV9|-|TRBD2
TGTGCCAGCAGCGTCCTCAGCGGGAAGTACGAGCAGTACTTC
CASSVLSGKYEQYF
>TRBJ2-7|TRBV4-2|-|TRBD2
TGTGCCAGCAGCCAAGAACTAGCGGGAACCTACGAGCAGTACTTC
CASSQELAGTYEQYF
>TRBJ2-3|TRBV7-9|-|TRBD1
TGTGCCAGCAGCTTACGTGGACAGGGGGAAGATACGCAGTATTTT
CASSLRGQGEDTQYF
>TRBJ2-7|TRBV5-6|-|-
TGTGCCAGCAGCTTGTGGGGGGTGCGGGGTAGCTCCTACGAGCAGTACTTC
CASSLWGVRGSSYEQYF
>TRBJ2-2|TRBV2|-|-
TGTGCCAGCAGTAAGGATGAGGCGAACACCGGGGAGCTGTTTTTT
CASSKDEANTGELFF
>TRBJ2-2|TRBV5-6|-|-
TGTGCCAGCAGCCTTGGACAGATAGCGAACACCGGGGAGCTGTTTTTT
CASSLGQIANTGELFF
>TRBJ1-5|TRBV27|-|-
TGTGCCAGCAGTAGGCGCCAGCCCCAGCATTTT
CASSRRQPQHF
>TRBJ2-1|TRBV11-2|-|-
TGTGCCAGCAGCTCCCTAGCGAGGAGGTCCTACAATGAGCAGTTCTTC
CASSSLARRSYNEQFF
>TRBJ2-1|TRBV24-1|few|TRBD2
TGTGCCACTAGCGGGACTACCTACAATGAGCAGTTCTTC
CATSGTTYNEQFF
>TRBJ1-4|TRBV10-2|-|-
TGCGCCAGCAGTGAACAGGGACTGGATGAAAAACTGTTTTTT
CASSEQGLDEKLFF
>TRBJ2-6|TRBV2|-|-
TGTGCCAGCAGTGTTGGGGCCAACGTCCTGACTTTC
CASSVGANVLTF
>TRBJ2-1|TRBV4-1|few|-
TGCGCCAGCAGCCTAAAATTGGGGGACTTCTACAATGAGCAGTTCTTC
CASSLKLGDFYNEQFF
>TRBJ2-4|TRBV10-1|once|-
TGCGCCAGCAGTGATGGAGGGTTAGCCAAAAACATTCAGTACTTC
CASSDGGLAKNIQYF
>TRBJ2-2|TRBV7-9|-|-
TGTGCCAGCAGCCGAGGGCCCGAGGGGCGAACCGGGGAGCTGTTTTTT
CASSRGPEGRTGELFF
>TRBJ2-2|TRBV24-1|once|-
TGTGCCACCAGTAGCGGACAATACACCGGGGAGCTGTTTTTT
CATSSGQYTGELFF
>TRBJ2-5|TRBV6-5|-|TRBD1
TGTGCCAGCAGTTACGGGCAGGGGGCGAGTGAGACCCAGTACTTC
CASSYGQGASETQYF
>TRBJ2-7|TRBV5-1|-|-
TGCGCCAGCAGCTTGGGCTTGGATGGCGAGCAGTACTTC
CASSLGLDGEQYF
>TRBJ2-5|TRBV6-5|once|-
TGTGCCAGCAGTTACTCGGCCCTAGCCCACCAAGAGACCCAGTACTTC
CASSYSALAHQETQYF
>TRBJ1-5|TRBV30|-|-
TGTGCCATGGGGACGGCAGGACTGGGTCAGCCCCAGCATTTT
CAMGTAGLGQPQHF
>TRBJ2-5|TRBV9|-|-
TGTGCCAGCAGCGTAGACCCCAGGGGGGACCAGTACTTC
CASSVDPRGDQYF
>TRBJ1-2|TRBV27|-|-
TGTGCCAGCAGTTGGAGGAGTAGGGGGAGCAATGGCTACACCTTC
CASSWRSRGSNGYTF
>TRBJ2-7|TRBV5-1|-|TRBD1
TGCGCCAGCAGCACGGGACAGGGGGCCTACGAGCAGTACTTC
CASSTGQGAYEQYF
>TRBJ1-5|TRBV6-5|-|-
TGTGCCAGCAGTTACTCCGGGGGGGATAATCAGCCCCAGCATTTT
CASSYSGGDNQPQHF
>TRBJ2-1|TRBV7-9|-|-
TGTGCCAGCAGCTCGACTGCAATATCCTACAATGAGCAGTTCTTC
CASSSTAISYNEQFF
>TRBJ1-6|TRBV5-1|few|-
TGCGCCAGCAGCTTGGAGCCTCACAGGGTAGACAATTCACCCCTCCACTTT
CASSLEPHRVDNSPLHF
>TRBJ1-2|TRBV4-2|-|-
TGTGCCAGCAGCCAAGATATGATGCCTCCCTACTATGGCTACACCTTC
CASSQDMMPPYYGYTF
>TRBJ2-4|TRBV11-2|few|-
TGTGCCAGCAGCGCTCGTTCGAGGGGCGACATTCAGTACTTC
CASSARSRGDIQYF
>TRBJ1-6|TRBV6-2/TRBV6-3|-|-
TGTGCCAGCAGTACCCTTCGACCTACGTATAATTCACCCCTCCACTTT
CASSTLRPTYNSPLHF
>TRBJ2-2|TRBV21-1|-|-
TGTGCCAGCAGCAAAAGGAACACCGGGGAGCTGTTTTTT
CASSKRNTGELFF
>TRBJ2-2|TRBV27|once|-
TGTGCCAGCAGTTTAAGTGGCACCGGGGAGCTGTTTTTT
CASSLSGTGELFF
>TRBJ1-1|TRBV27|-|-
TGTGCCAGCAGTTTATACGGAAACACTGAAGCTTTCTTT
CASSLYGNTEAFF
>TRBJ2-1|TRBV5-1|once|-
TGCGCCAGCCAGGAGCGGACCTCCTACAATGAGCAGTTCTTC
CASQERTSYNEQFF
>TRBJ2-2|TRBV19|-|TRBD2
TGTGCCAGCCAATCCATACTAGCGGGATTCACCGGGGAGCTGTTTTTT
CASQSILAGFTGELFF
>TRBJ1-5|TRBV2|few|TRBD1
TGTGCCAGCAGTCGACAGGGGGATCAGCCCCAGCATTTT
CASSRQGDQPQHF
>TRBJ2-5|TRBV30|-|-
TGTGCCTGGAGTCTACAGGGAGGCGAGACCCAGTACTTC
CAWSLQGGETQYF
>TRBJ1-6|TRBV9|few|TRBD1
TGTGCCAGCAGCGTAGGGACAGGGGGCCTGATGAATTCACCCCTCCACTTT
CASSVGTGGLMNSPLHF
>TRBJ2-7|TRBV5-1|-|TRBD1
TGCGCCAGCAGTCACGAGCCGGGACAGGCCTACGAGCAGTACTTC
CASSHEPGQAYEQYF
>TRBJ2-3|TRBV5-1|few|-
TGCGCCAGCAGCTTGTCTCGGAGCCCAGATACGCAGTATTTT
CASSLSRSPDTQYF
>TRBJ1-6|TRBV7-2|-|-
TGTGCCAGCAGCTTATTGGGCCAGATTTCACCCCTCCACTTT
CASSLLGQISPLHF
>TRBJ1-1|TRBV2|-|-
TGTGCCAGCAGTGATATATCAGCGAACACTGAAGCTTTCTTT
CASSDISANTEAFF
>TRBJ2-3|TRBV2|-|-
TGTGCCAGCAGTGTCGCACTCACCCACACAGATACGCAGTATTTT
CASSVALTHTDTQYF
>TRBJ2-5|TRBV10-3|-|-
TGTGCCATCAGTGAGTCGCTCGGGACGGAGACCCAGTACTTC
CAISESLGTETQYF